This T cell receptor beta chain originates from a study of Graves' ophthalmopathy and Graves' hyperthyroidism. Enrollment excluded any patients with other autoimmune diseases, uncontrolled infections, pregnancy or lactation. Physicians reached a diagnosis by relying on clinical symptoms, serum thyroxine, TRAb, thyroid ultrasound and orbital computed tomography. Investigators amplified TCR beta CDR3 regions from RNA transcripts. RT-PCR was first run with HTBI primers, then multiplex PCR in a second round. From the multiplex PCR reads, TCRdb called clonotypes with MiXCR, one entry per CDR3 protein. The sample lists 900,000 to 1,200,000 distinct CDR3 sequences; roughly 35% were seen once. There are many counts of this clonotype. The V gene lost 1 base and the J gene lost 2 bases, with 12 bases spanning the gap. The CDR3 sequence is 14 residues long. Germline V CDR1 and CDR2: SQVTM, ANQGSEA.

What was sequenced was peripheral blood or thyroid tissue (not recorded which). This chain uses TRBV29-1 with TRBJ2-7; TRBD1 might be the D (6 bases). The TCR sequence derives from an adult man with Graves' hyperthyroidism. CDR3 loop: CSVEGTVGTYEQYF. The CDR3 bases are TGCAGCGTTGAAGGGACAGTCGGTACCTACGAGCAGTACTTC.